This T cell receptor (beta chain) was sequenced for a study of tumor-infiltrating lymphocytes in primary liver carcinoma. Broader study findings: Tumor-adjacent and tumor-blood pairs showed less overlap than tumor region pairs.

CDR3 length equals 15 residues. Germline lookup yields CDR1 MNHNS and CDR2 SASEGT. A remark on this clonotype: Its antigen is unknown. At one of its ends the junction is not consistent with the germline gene, which may arise from a read error.

The authors made TCR beta cDNA from approximately 490 ng total RNA with a constant-region primer. Slightly modified ARM-PCR with three nested multiplex PCR rounds yielded TCR beta libraries. Investigators reported that the first two PCR rounds, at around 11 cycles each, used TRBV1-TRBV30 forward primers with a C-beta reverse primer. TCRdb analysed the multiplex PCR reads with MiXCR anew, one entry per CDR3 protein. The repertoire holds some 180,000 distinct CDR3 sequences, with roughly 80% as singletons. Unsorted bulk tissue (20-30 mg) underwent RNA and DNA co-extraction. Surgery removed the patients' primary liver carcinoma.

Material for sequencing was tumor tissue from primary liver carcinoma. The sequence was obtained from a man aged 35 to 55 with primary liver carcinoma and hepatitis B virus infection. The V gene is TRBV6-1, the J gene TRBJ1-5, with D uncertain. Written as DNA, the CDR3 is TGTACCAGCAATCGTGACCCCAATAGCAATCAGCTCCAGCATTTT. Amino acid sequence: CTSNRDPNSNQLQHF.